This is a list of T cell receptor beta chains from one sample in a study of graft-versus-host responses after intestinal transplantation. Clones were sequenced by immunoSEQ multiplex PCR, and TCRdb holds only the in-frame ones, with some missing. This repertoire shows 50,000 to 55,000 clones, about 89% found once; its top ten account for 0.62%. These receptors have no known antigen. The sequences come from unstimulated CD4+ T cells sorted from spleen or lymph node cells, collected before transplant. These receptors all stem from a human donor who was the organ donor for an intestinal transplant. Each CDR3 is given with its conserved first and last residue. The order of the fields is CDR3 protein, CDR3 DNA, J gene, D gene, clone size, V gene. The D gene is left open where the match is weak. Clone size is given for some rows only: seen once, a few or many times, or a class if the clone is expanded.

CASSILSGSGTEAFF | TGTGCCAGTAGTATCCTCAGCGGTTCCGGCACTGAAGCTTTCTTT | TRBJ1-1 | . | . | TRBV19
CASRKDRGSNTEAFF | TGTGCCAGCAGGAAGGACAGGGGCTCCAACACTGAAGCTTTCTTT | TRBJ1-1 | TRBD1 | . | TRBV27
CSSQETGVGETQYF | TGCAGCTCCCAGGAAACAGGTGTTGGGGAGACCCAGTACTTC | TRBJ2-5 | . | . | TRBV29-1
CAWRTGTGGTEAFF | TGTGCCTGGAGGACCGGGACAGGAGGAACTGAAGCTTTCTTT | TRBJ1-1 | TRBD1 | . | TRBV30
CASSEALSAFF | TGTGCCAGCAGTGAAGCGCTATCGGCTTTCTTT | TRBJ1-1 | . | . | TRBV6-1
CASSLGGGVRAFPYNEQFF | TGCGCCAGCAGCTTGGGGGGCGGGGTCCGGGCATTCCCCTACAATGAGCAGTTCTTC | TRBJ2-1 | . | . | TRBV5-1
CASSPSSGTYNEQFF | TGCGCCAGCAGCCCTTCTAGCGGGACCTACAATGAGCAGTTCTTC | TRBJ2-1 | TRBD2 | . | TRBV5-1
CASSLSGLEAYEQYF | TGTGCCAGCAGCTTATCGGGTTTGGAGGCCTACGAGCAGTACTTC | TRBJ2-7 | . | . | TRBV7-2
CASRSGTGAHEQYF | TGTGCCAGCAGAAGCGGGACAGGGGCCCACGAGCAGTACTTC | TRBJ2-7 | TRBD1 | . | TRBV28
CASSYGQGNSNQPQHF | TGTGCCAGCAGTTACGGCCAGGGGAATAGCAATCAGCCCCAGCATTTT | TRBJ1-5 | . | . | TRBV6-6
CASSIAHHNYGYTF | TGTGCCAGTAGTATAGCACACCATAACTATGGCTACACCTTC | TRBJ1-2 | . | . | TRBV19
CASSLTNGNEQYF | TGTGCCAGCAGCTTAACTAACGGGAACGAGCAGTACTTC | TRBJ2-7 | . | . | TRBV11-1
CASSLGTSGSYEQYF | TGTGCCAGCAGCTTGGGCACTAGCGGCTCCTACGAGCAGTACTTC | TRBJ2-7 | TRBD2 | . | TRBV5-4
CSAGRGNTEAFF | TGCAGCGCCGGGAGGGGAAACACTGAAGCTTTCTTT | TRBJ1-1 | . | . | TRBV29-1
CASMAPSGKFPDTQYF | TGTGCCAGCATGGCGCCTAGCGGGAAATTTCCAGATACGCAGTATTTT | TRBJ2-3 | TRBD2 | . | TRBV28
CASSPTTGQPQHF | TGTGCCAGCAGCCCAACCACGGGGCAGCCCCAGCATTTT | TRBJ1-5 | . | . | TRBV11-2
CASSREQGQWAFF | TGTGCCAGCAGCCGAGAACAGGGTCAGTGGGCTTTCTTT | TRBJ1-1 | . | few | TRBV5-6
CASTFRTTGRNQPQHF | TGTGCCAGCACCTTTAGGACGACAGGGCGCAATCAGCCCCAGCATTTT | TRBJ1-5 | TRBD1 | . | TRBV28